The entry below describes one T cell receptor (beta chain). The target of this receptor is not known. No much larger clone exists at a distance of one base, and base qualities are not known. This entry comes from a study of shared T cell receptors in the human thymus (dated by TCRdb to the early 2020s). Context from the whole study: The study investigated the way shared, self-reactive T-cell receptor alpha chains are produced in the human thymus.

Libraries came from the immunoSEQ multiplex PCR assay. TCRdb carries this immuneACCESS record with in-frame sequences only. Its versions omit some clonotypes, under half of them owing to an unresolved V gene in the studies checked, with the rest unexplained. Across this sample there are 640,000 or so clones, with about 87% seen only once. Of the sample, 0.0094% falls within the top ten clones. Reading from cysteine to phenylalanine, the CDR3 counts 14 amino acids. Only the CDR3 region is kept as DNA, spanning 42 bases read in frame from base 1. V is cut by 3 bases and J by 2 bases, and the space between the germline ends is 9 bases. CDR1 and CDR2, per the germline V gene, are SGHTA and FQGNSA. A further study also used this sample, focusing on human thymus T cells. According to the second study: In Finland, the donors were immunologically healthy infants who were having open corrective cardiac surgery for congenital heart defects. Thymus tissue was collected as surgical resects that were removed during corrective cardiac surgery. Biased V and J gene segment usage appeared to be present in both thymic and peripheral blood repertoires. According to the related research, thymic TCR repertoires were highly overlapping among unrelated individuals. TCR alpha and beta repertoires from about eight infant thymus samples and a few related peripheral blood samples were characterized in the study. The cohort included more than five male and two female infants, with donor ages spanning 7 to 244 days. Thymocytes were mechanically released from the tissue and were stored as pellets of about 10-30 million cells at -70 degrees C. A QIAsymphony instrument was used to extract genomic DNA from the frozen cell pellets. TCRB and TCRAD loci were amplified from a standardized quantity of quality-controlled genomic DNA using the immunoSEQ multiplex PCR assay. The amplicons spanned the V(D)J region and were long enough to cover the CDR3 and allow V and J genes to be identified. Amplicon sequencing was performed on an Illumina platform through the commercial immunoSEQ service. Primer bias and sequencing errors were corrected as previously described, and TCRAD and TCRB definitions were based on the IMGT database. Analysis of the repertoires was done with immunoSEQ Analyzer 3.0 and VDJTools and included basic statistics, V/J segment usage, diversity estimates, rarefaction and pairwise overlap. To estimate diversity, the Chao1, ChaoE, Efron-Thisted, Shannon and inverse Simpson indices were applied, and diversity was also estimated on datasets down-sampled to the smallest sample. Repertoire overlap was determined by strict matching of CDR3 nucleotide sequence, V gene and J gene, and Jaccard-based multidimensional scaling clustering was applied. On average, thymus samples yielded 750,000 to 1,000,000 unique TCRB clonotypes, whereas blood samples yielded some 92,000.

This receptor chain uses TRBV7-2 and TRBJ2-3; no D gene call is confident. Source material: thymocytes. The sequence came from a boy under two years old with a congenital heart defect. Donor details come from another sample of the same person, matched by shared clones. This receptor has the CDR3 CASSFNQSTDTQYF. Read as DNA, the sequence is TGTGCCAGCAGCTTTAATCAGTCCACAGATACGCAGTATTTT.